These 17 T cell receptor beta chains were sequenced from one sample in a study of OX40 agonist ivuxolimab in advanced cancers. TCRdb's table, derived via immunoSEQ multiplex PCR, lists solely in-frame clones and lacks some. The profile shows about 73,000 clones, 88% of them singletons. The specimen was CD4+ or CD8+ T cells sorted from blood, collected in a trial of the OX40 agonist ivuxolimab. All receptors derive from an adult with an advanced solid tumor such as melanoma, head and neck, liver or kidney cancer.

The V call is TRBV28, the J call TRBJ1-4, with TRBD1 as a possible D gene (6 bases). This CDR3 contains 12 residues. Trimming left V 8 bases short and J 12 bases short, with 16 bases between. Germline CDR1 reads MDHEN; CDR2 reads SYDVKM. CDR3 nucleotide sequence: TGTGCCAGCTCCCCGTCTACAGGGCAACTGTTTTTT. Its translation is CASSPSTGQLFF.

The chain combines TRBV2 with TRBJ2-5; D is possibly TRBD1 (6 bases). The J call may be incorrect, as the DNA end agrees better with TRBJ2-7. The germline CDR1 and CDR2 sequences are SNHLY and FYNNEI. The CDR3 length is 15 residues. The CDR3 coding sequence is TGTGCCAGCGGGAGCCCAACAGGGAGCTCCTACGAGCAGTACTTC. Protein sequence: CASGSPTGSSYEQYF.

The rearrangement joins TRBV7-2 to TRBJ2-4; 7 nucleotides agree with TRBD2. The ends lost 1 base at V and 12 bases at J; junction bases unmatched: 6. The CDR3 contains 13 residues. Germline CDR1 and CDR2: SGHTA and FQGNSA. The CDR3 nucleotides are TGTGCCAGCAGCTTAGGTCCGGGGGGTGATCAGTACTTC. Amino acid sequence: CASSLGPGGDQYF. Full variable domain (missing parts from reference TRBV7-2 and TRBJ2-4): GAGVSQSPSNKVTEKGKDVELRCDPISGHTALYWYRQSLGQGLEFLIYFQGNSAPDKSGLPSDRFSAERTGGSVSTLTIQRTQQEDSAVYLCASSLGPGGDQYFGAGTRLSVL.

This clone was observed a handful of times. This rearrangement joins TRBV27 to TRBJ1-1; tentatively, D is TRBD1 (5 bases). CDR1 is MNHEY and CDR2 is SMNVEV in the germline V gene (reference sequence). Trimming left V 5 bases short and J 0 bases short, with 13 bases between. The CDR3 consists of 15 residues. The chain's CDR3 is CASSPRQLLNTEAFF. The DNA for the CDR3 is TGTGCCAGCAGTCCCCGACAGCTTTTGAACACTGAAGCTTTCTTT.

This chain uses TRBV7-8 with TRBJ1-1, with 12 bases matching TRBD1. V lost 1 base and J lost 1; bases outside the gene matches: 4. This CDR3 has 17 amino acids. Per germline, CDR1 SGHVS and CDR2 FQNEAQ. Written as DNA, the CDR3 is TGTGCCAGCAGCTTAGTCCCGGGACAGGGGGCGAACACTGAAGCTTTCTTT. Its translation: CASSLVPGQGANTEAFF. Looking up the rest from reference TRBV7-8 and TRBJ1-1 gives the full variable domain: GAGVSQSPRYKVAKRGQDVALRCDPISGHVSLFWYQQALGQGPEFLTYFQNEAQLDKSGLPSDRFFAERPEGSVSTLKIQRTQQEDSAVYLCASSLVPGQGANTEAFFGQGTRLTVV.

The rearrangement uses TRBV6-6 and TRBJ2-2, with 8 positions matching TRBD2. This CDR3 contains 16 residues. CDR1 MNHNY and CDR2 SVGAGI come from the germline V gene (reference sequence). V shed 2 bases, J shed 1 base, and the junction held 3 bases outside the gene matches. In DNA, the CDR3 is TGTGCCAGCAGTTACCCTACTAGCGGGAACACCGGGGAGCTGTTTTTT. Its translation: CASSYPTSGNTGELFF.

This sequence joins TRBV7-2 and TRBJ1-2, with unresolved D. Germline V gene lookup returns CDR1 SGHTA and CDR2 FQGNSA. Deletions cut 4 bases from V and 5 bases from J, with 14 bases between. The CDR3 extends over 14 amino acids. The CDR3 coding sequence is TGTGCCAGCAGCTACCCGGGCGTCGCTTATGGCTACACCTTC. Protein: CASSYPGVAYGYTF.

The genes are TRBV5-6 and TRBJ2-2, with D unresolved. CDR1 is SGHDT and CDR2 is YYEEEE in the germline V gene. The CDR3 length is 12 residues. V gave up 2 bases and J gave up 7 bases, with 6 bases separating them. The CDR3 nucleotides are TGTGCCAGCAGCTTAGGGATCGGGGAGCTGTTTTTT. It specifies CASSLGIGELFF.

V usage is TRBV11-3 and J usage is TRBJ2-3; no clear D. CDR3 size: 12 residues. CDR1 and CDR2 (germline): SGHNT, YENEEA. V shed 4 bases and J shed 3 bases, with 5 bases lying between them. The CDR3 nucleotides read TGTGCCAGCAGCTCCTATACAGATACGCAGTATTTT. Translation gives CASSSYTDTQYF.

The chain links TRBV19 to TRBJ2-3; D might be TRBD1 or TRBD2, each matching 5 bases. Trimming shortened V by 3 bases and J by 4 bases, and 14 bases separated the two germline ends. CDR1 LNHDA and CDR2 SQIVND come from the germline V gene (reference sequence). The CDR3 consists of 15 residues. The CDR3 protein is CASSIGAGQSDTQYF. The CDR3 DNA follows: TGTGCCAGTAGTATCGGGGCGGGTCAGTCAGATACGCAGTATTTT.

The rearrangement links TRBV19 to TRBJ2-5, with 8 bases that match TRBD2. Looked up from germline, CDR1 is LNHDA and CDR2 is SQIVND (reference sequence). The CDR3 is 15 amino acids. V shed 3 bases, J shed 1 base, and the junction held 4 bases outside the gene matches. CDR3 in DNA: TGTGCCAGTAGTATGGACGGGGGGGGCCAAGAGACCCAGTACTTC. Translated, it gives CASSMDGGGQETQYF.

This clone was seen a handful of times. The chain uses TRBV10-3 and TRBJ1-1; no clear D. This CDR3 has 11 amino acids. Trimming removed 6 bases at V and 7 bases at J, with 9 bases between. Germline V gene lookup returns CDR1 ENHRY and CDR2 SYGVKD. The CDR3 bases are TGTGCCATCAGCGACCGAAATGAAGCTTTCTTT. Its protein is CAISDRNEAFF.

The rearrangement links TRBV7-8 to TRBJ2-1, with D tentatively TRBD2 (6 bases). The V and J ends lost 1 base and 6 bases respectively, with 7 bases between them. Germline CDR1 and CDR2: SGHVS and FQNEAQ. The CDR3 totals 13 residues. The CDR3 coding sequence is TGTGCCAGCAGCTTAGAGGAGGGCAATGAGCAGTTCTTC. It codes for CASSLEEGNEQFF.

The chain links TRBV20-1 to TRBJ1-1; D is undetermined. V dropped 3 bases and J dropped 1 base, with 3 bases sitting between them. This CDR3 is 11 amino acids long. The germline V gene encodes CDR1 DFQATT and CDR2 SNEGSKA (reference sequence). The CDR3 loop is CSARGNTEAFF. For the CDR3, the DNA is TGCAGTGCTAGGGGGAACACTGAAGCTTTCTTT.

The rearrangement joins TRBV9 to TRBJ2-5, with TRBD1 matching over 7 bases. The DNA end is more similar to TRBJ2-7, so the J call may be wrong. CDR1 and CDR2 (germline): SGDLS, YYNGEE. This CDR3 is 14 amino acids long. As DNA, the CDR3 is TGTGCCAGCAGCGTAGGGACAGGAGCCTACGAGCAGTACTTC. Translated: CASSVGTGAYEQYF.

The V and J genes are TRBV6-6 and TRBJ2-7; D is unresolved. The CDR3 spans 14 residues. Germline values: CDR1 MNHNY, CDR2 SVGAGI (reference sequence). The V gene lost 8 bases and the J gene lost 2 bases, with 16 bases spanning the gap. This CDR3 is CASLTRGPAYEQYF. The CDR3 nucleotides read TGTGCCAGCCTGACCCGCGGACCTGCCTACGAGCAGTACTTC.

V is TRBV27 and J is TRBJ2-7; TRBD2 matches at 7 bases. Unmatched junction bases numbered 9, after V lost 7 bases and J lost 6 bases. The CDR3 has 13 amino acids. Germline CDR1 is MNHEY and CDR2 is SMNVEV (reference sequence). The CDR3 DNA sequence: TGTGCCAGCAATCCCCCGGGGGGTGGCGAGCAGTACTTC. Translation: CASNPPGGGEQYF.